The 2 T cell receptor beta chains below were found in one sample sequenced in a study of shared clonotypes between healthy human individuals. Measured with immunoSEQ multiplex PCR; TCRdb has only the in-frame clones, and not every one. The sample holds about 2.4 million clones; roughly 93% are singletons and the top ten take about 0.39%. Sequencing was performed on naive CD4+ T cells from PBMCs. Subset reported: CD45RA+ positively selected. The receptors come from a man aged 18 to 35 in good health. Some clones in this sample may be carry-over from other donors' samples.

This sequence joins TRBV6-6 and TRBJ1-1; 7 bases map to TRBD1. The trim removed 6 bases at V and 3 bases at J, leaving 13 bases unmatched. This CDR3 has 16 residues. Germline V gives CDR1 MNHNY, CDR2 SVGAGI (reference sequence). CDR3 in amino acids: CASRDTRQGEHTEAFF. CDR3 DNA sequence: TGTGCCAGCAGGGACACAAGACAGGGTGAGCACACTGAAGCTTTCTTT.

V usage is TRBV11-2 and J usage is TRBJ2-7; 10 positions agree with TRBD2. Germline CDR1 reads SGHAT; CDR2 reads FQNNGV. V was clipped by 5 bases and J by 5 bases; unmatched bases: 12. The CDR3 totals 16 residues. The CDR3 reads CASSTLAGRGPHEQYF. The CDR3 coding sequence is TGTGCCAGCAGCACACTAGCGGGGAGAGGACCCCACGAGCAGTACTTC.